The source of this T cell receptor beta chain is a study of PD-L1 blockade in urothelial cancer. About the research overall: Patients had undergone 0 to 3 prior chemotherapy regimens. At 3 weeks (second dose) and 6 weeks after starting treatment, blood was analyzed. Median T cell yield from blood was fewer than 150,000.

The time point was: peripheral blood 6 weeks after treatment start. All patients handed over anywhere from 1 to 8 samples, pretreatment and on-treatment. TCRdb's table, derived via immunoSEQ multiplex PCR, lists solely in-frame clones and lacks some. The sample records around 29,000 clones, less than 90% being singletons. Germline CDR1 reads SGHTA; CDR2 reads FQGNSA. This CDR3 is built from 15 residues. V gave up 6 bases and J gave up 2 bases; unmatched junction bases: 4. Sequencing was performed on PBMCs, taken around atezolizumab (anti-PD-L1) treatment. The chain combines TRBV7-2 with TRBJ2-1, with TRBD2 identical over 10 bases. This clonotype was sampled from a man between 70 and 80 years old with urothelial cancer. This CDR3 reads CASRVAGGAYNEQFF. The CDR3 nucleotides are TGTGCCAGCAGAGTAGCGGGAGGTGCCTACAATGAGCAGTTCTTC.